This T cell receptor beta chain derives from a study of regulatory T cells in long-lasting Graves disease (dated by TCRdb to about 2021). About the investigation overall: In the newly diagnosed Graves' disease group, patients had been taking antithyroid drugs for less than 3 months. TCR sequencing covered around 13 persistent and around 20 newly diagnosed Graves' disease patients, around 33 samples in total. The study took place in China and was registered as a clinical trial. This study used TCR sequencing and RNA sequencing of peripheral blood to compare persistent Graves' disease patients against newly diagnosed Graves' disease patients.

The meaning of the sample's time point label: newly diagnosed GD, antithyroid drugs for less than 3 months. RNA was extracted from PBMCs in TRIzol for both TCR sequencing and RNA sequencing. The diagnosis of Graves' disease was made according to American Thyroid Association guidelines. Patients for the study were recruited at an endocrinology department in Xi'an, China. From each patient, approximately 9.9 milliliters of peripheral blood was collected into an EDTA anticoagulant tube. PBMCs were isolated by Ficoll Paque Plus density gradient separation without further T cell sorting. An Agilent 2100 Bioanalyzer and agarose gel were used to assess RNA quality, and a NanoDrop 2000 was used to measure RNA concentration. Study-wide conclusions, independent of this receptor: Persistent patients shared more public clonotypes among themselves (around 3,000) than newly diagnosed patients did (approximately 870). Because the primary lesion, thyroid tissue, could not be accessed, the study looked at peripheral blood alone. Preferential use of TRBV28, TRBJ1-2 and TRBJ2-5 was observed in persistent disease, whereas TRBV20-1 and TRBJ2-1 were favored in newly diagnosed disease. Sequencing and analysis were limited to the TCR beta chain. The authors acknowledged the small sample size as a limitation that may reduce accuracy. Compared with newly diagnosed patients, patients with persistent Graves' disease had lower TCR Shannon entropy and fewer highly expanded clones, which suggests clonal expansion.

Preparation of the library involved multiplex PCR. The instrument was an Illumina HiSeq 4000. To build TCR beta libraries, CDR3 regions were amplified by Arm-PCR using iRepertoire HTBI primers. Before sequencing, the PCR products went through gel purification. The original methods were these. Gene usage analysis of CDR3 amino acid clonotypes used the 55 to 65 TRBV and about 14 TRBJ segments found across samples. Filtered high-quality paired reads were merged into contigs using COPE and FqMerger. BLAST was used to align contigs to the IMGT TRBV, TRBD and TRBJ reference genes, and CDR3 was defined following IMGT. Any clonotype with a frequency above 0.1% was classified as a highly expanded clone. Shannon entropy served as the measure of repertoire diversity, while the Gini coefficient captured V-J evenness. Clonotypes shared by more than one individual were considered public. TCRdb reprocessing: public reads trimmed at Q25 with fastp, clones called with MiXCR, in-frame beta chains kept. Every CDR3 protein is listed once, alongside the most common genes and DNA of its rows. These V and J calls are TCRdb output, not the study's own analysis. The sample table holds around 400,000 distinct CDR3 sequences, of which roughly 15% were seen once. The ten largest clonotypes hold approximately 8% of the sample.

The germline V and J ends show losses of 4 bases and 0 bases respectively, and no gene match explains 9 bases of the junction. The CDR3 contains 17 residues, cysteine and phenylalanine counted. This entry keeps only the CDR3 DNA: 51 bases, framed from base 1. Per the germline V gene, SGHTA is the CDR1 and FQGNSA is the CDR2. This clonotype showed up many times. There is no known antigen for this receptor. No much larger clonotype is one base removed from it; base qualities were not supplied. These data were likewise used in another study, on T cells in Graves' hyperthyroidism and ophthalmopathy. The second study also describes: Stable Graves' hyperthyroidism was defined as the absence of progression to ophthalmopathy over 18 months of follow-up. Hyperthyroidism patients were newly diagnosed, with disease duration under 2 months, and aged 18 to 65 years. Any patient with an uncontrolled infection, another autoimmune disease, pregnancy or lactation was excluded. Diagnoses relied on clinical symptoms, serum thyroxine and TRAb, thyroid ultrasound and orbital computed tomography. The first round of RT-PCR for the TCR CDR3 was performed with the HTBI primer set and the Qiagen OneStep RT-PCR kit. Most expanded thyroid clonotypes (frequency above 0.001) were also detected in blood, suggesting blood repertoires may reflect thyroid immune responses. Ophthalmopathy was separated from stable hyperthyroidism by a 13 V-J signature model, with around 90% sensitivity and just over 81% specificity obtained in cross-validation and 80%/75% obtained in testing. In validation, progression to ophthalmopathy was predicted by the model with nearly 71% sensitivity and nearly 75% specificity, a median of roughly 6.4 months before onset. A discovery cohort of roughly 96 patients, about 44 with Graves' ophthalmopathy and about 58 with stable Graves' hyperthyroidism, was used to find distinguishing TCR V-J signatures. An independent validation cohort of around 19 hyperthyroidism patients and some 15 patients who later progressed to ophthalmopathy tested prospective prediction of ophthalmopathy. The 100 discovery patients were divided at random into training and test sets in a 7:3 ratio. Thyroid tissue and blood T-cell repertoires from six Graves' hyperthyroidism patients were also compared in the study. Once sampling was done, hyperthyroidism patients were given methimazole at a starting dose of 30 mg daily, whereas ophthalmopathy patients were given high-dose intravenous methylprednisolone. The libraries were constructed in a second round of multiplex PCR and then size-selected and purified. The libraries were sequenced on an Illumina HiSeq2000 using paired-end 100 bp reads. SOAPnuke was used to process the raw data, with reads discarded if the reads contained adapters or uncalled bases, had a mean Phred below 15, or lacked an exact constant-primer or identifier match. COPE v1.2.5 was used to merge high-quality paired reads, and clonotypes were defined as unique nucleotide sequences. MiTCR v1.1 was used to align the clonotypes against IMGT TRBV, TRBD and TRBJ reference segments. The analysis included only V-J combinations with a frequency above 0.0001, which together covered around 99% of the repertoires. A TCS score was defined as the ratio between F50 (clonal expansion) and ExV (chaos), using BLOSUM62-based TCRdist between CDR3 peptides within each V-J. Welch's t-statistics and random forest reduced roughly 540 V-J features to 10 to 15, which were used in a naive Bayes classifier (R e1071). Sample size was not statistically predetermined, and blinding of investigators to group allocation was not performed. The paper describes TCR Vbeta CDR3 sequencing of about 140 peripheral blood samples, made up of fewer than 50 ophthalmopathy patients, roughly 72 hyperthyroidism patients and roughly 17 progressor patients.

The clonotype originates from a middle-aged woman with Graves disease. Donor details come from another sample of the same person, matched by shared clones. The sample in question was peripheral blood mononuclear cells (PBMCs), obtained at new diagnosis, from a patient treated with antithyroid drugs. The chain uses TRBV7-2 and TRBJ2-3; TRBD1 agrees with 8 junctional bases. In nucleotide form, the sequence is TGTGCCAGCAGCTATACGACAGGGGCGTTTAGCACAGATACGCAGTATTTT. The encoded protein is CASSYTTGAFSTDTQYF.